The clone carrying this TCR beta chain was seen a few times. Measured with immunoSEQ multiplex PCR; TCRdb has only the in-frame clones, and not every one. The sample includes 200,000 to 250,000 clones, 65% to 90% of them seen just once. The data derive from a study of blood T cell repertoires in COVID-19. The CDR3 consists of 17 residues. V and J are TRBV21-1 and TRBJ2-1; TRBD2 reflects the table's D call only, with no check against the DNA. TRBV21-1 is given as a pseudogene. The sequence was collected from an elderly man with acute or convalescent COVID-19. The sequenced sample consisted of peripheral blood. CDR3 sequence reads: CASSTREREGIYNEQFF. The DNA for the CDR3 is TGTGCCAGCAGCACACGGGAGCGGGAGGGGATATACAATGAGCAGTTCTTC.